The 5 T cell receptor beta chains presented below share a single source sample, sequenced in a study of spatial heterogeneity in lung cancer. The time point was: blood at routine non-recurrence follow-up after resection. TCRdb used MiXCR to reprocess the 5' RACE reads, holding one entry per CDR3 protein. This sample has about 32,000 distinct CDR3 sequences, with roughly a tenth found just once. This specimen consisted of PBMCs, obtained at follow-up. The receptor set was obtained from a female donor with early-stage non-small cell lung cancer.

This clonotype was observed at least ten times. This chain uses TRBV29-1 with TRBJ2-7, with D possibly being TRBD1 (5 bases). The V and J ends lost 0 bases and 2 bases respectively, with 17 bases between them. CDR1 SQVTM and CDR2 ANQGSEA come from the germline V gene. There are 16 residues in the CDR3. DNA of the CDR3: TGCAGCGTTGAAGAAAGGTTAGGGGCCCCCCCCTACGAGCAGTACTTC. Protein product: CSVEERLGAPPYEQYF.

This clonotype was seen only a few times. This chain links TRBV7-2 with TRBJ1-2; the match to TRBD1 covers 11 bases. After removal of 5 bases from V and 1 base from J, the junction contained 6 bases not matched to a gene. The CDR3 is 16 amino acids. From germline, CDR1 is SGHTA and CDR2 FQGNSA. In nucleotides, the CDR3 is TGTGCCAGCAGCGGATGGGACAGGGGGTTTAACTATGGCTACACCTTC. Residues: CASSGWDRGFNYGYTF.

This clonotype was seen many times. The V call is TRBV29-1, the J call TRBJ1-2; D uncertain. The CDR3 is 12 amino acids. The germline gives CDR1 SQVTM, CDR2 ANQGSEA. Trimming stripped 2 bases from V and 5 bases from J, with 9 bases between. CDR3 sequence reads: CSVERQSYGYTF. The CDR3 DNA reads TGCAGCGTTGAAAGGCAGAGTTATGGCTACACCTTC.

This clonotype was recorded many times. The chain employs TRBV28 and TRBJ2-3; the match to TRBD2 covers 11 bases. V dropped 6 bases and J dropped 2; count of bases not matched to a gene: 13. The CDR3 is made up of 18 amino acids. The germline V gene has CDR1 MDHEN and CDR2 SYDVKM. The CDR3 sequence is CASSQDSGGAGFTDTQYF. Here the CDR3 DNA reads TGTGCCAGCAGCCAAGATAGCGGGGGGGCCGGGTTCACAGATACGCAGTATTTT.

This clonotype is termed medium-sized (0.01 to 0.1%). V gene TRBV9 combines with J gene TRBJ1-1; TRBD1 matches 8 bases. The CDR3 covers 15 residues. CDR1 and CDR2 from the germline V gene are SGDLS and YYNGEE. Trimming removed 7 bases from V and 3 bases from J; junction bases left unmatched: 11. CDR3 nucleotide sequence: TGTGCCAGCTCCCCGGGGACAGGCTTACACACTGAAGCTTTCTTT. This translates into CASSPGTGLHTEAFF.